Shown below are 5 T cell receptor beta chains from a single sample sequenced in a study of blood T cell repertoires in COVID-19. The method was immunoSEQ multiplex PCR; TCRdb's version includes in-frame clones alone and lacks a portion of them. The table shows about 310,000 clones, with roughly 91% occurring only once. Sequenced material: PBMCs or T cells enriched from blood (not recorded which). These TCRs come from a woman aged 25 to 39 who had recovered from COVID-19.

The rearrangement joins TRBV5-1 to TRBJ2-1, with TRBD2 as a possible D gene (6 bases). The germline gives CDR1 SGHRS, CDR2 YFSETQ. The CDR3 loop spans 15 amino acids. V gave up 0 bases and J gave up 6 bases, with 13 bases separating them. CDR3 sequence reads: CASSLATRGGNEQFF. The CDR3 DNA is TGCGCCAGCAGCTTGGCGACCCGGGGAGGCAATGAGCAGTTCTTC.

The chain uses TRBV5-4 and TRBJ1-1, with 9 bases lining up with TRBD1. Germline trimming cut 0 bases from V and 8 bases from J; bases unmatched to any gene: 8. This CDR3 contains 15 residues. Germline lookup yields CDR1 SGHNT and CDR2 YYREEE (reference sequence). The CDR3 region has the DNA TGTGCCAGCAGCTTGGAGGGACAGGGATTTGGGGAAGCTTTCTTT. This codes for CASSLEGQGFGEAFF. Full variable domain (rest looked up from reference TRBV5-4 and TRBJ1-1): ETGVTQSPTHLIKTRGQQVTLRCSSQSGHNTVSWYQQALGQGPQFIFQYYREEENGRGNFPPRFSGLQFPNYSSELNVNALELDDSALYLCASSLEGQGFGEAFFGQGTRLTVV.

The J gene is TRBJ1-2, the V gene TRBV29-1; a weak D match, TRBD1 (5 bases). Germline CDR1 reads SQVTM; CDR2 reads ANQGSEA. Trimming pared 0 bases from V and 5 bases from J, leaving 7 bases between. This CDR3 is built from 12 residues. This CDR3 reads CSVEEGGYGYTF. The CDR3 coding sequence is TGCAGCGTTGAAGAGGGGGGTTATGGCTACACCTTC.

This clone appeared a few times. This sequence joins TRBV6-5 and TRBJ1-2, with D uncertain. The CDR3 length is 11 residues. Germline CDR1 and CDR2: MNHEY and SVGAGI. Trimming took 2 bases from V and 7 from J, leaving 5 bases between them. DNA of the CDR3: TGTGCCAGCAGTTACAACGGTGGCTACACCTTC. This sequence encodes CASSYNGGYTF.

This clone occurred once. The chain is built from TRBV6-6 and TRBJ1-5, with 11 bases matching TRBD1. V lost 5 bases, J lost 1 base, and 4 bases stayed unmatched. The CDR3 extends over 16 amino acids. Germline V gene lookup returns CDR1 MNHNY and CDR2 SVGAGI (reference sequence). This chain's CDR3 is CASSRGQGESNQPQHF. In nucleotides, the CDR3 is TGTGCCAGCAGTAGGGGACAGGGGGAGAGCAATCAGCCCCAGCATTTT.